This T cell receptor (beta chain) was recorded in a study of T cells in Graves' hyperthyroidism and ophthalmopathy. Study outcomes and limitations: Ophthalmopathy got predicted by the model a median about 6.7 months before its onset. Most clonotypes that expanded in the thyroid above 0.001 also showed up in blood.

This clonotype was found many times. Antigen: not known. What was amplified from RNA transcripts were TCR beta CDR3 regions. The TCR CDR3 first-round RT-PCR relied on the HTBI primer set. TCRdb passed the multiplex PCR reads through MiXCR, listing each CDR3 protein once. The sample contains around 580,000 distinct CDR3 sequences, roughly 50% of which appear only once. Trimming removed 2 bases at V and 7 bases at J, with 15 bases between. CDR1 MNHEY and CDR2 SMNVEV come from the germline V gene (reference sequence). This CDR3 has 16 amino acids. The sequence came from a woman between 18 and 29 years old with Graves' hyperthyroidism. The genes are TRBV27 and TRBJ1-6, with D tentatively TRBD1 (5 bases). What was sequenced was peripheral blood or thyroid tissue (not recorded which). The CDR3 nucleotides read TGTGCCAGCAGTTTACGCTGGCATAAGGGGAATTCACCCCTCCACTTT. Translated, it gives CASSLRWHKGNSPLHF.